This TCR beta chain was recovered during a study of identical twins. This clonotype was recorded many times. TCRdb re-called the 5' RACE reads through MiXCR, storing one row per CDR3 protein. This sample has fewer than 900,000 distinct CDR3 sequences; 18% occur once, and the top ten carry roughly 13%. The CDR3 contains 12 residues. Germline CDR1 DFQATT, CDR2 SNEGSKA (reference sequence). V was trimmed by 4 bases and J by 5 bases, leaving 11 bases between them. A further study also used this sample, focusing on T cells expressing NK-cell markers. This second study says: Dominant NKG2C+ clonotypes in about 6 donors made up roughly 1.0-7.5% of CD8+ T cells. Whether expanded NKG2C+ T cell clones were HCMV specific stayed uncertain.

This TCR was sampled from a woman aged 18-35 years in good health. The chain joins TRBV20-1 to TRBJ1-1; tentatively, D is TRBD1 (6 bases). Sequenced sample: PBMCs. This CDR3 is CSAKQGLTEAFF. CDR3 in DNA: TGCAGTGCTAAACAGGGATTGACTGAAGCTTTCTTT.